A selection of T cell receptor beta chains follows, all from one sample in a study of blood T cell repertoires in COVID-19. Profiled with immunoSEQ multiplex PCR; TCRdb holds only in-frame clones, not every one. The repertoire includes more than 200,000 clones, around 85% of them detected once, and roughly 7.9% sits in the top ten. What was sequenced was peripheral blood. These receptors were taken from a woman aged 80 or older with acute or convalescent COVID-19. The conserved cysteine and the conserved F or W are not part of the CDR3 here.

cdr3_aa	v_call	j_call
ASSPGHLNTEAF	TRBV9	TRBJ1-1
ASSLITSSYEQY	TRBV7-2	TRBJ2-7
ASSPGDRAGELF	TRBV3-1/TRBV3-2	TRBJ2-2
ASASGTGGQFYEQY	TRBV3-1/TRBV3-2	TRBJ2-7
ASISRGSWDGGYT	TRBV19	TRBJ1-2
ASSYGLAGGVSTDTQY	TRBV19	TRBJ2-3
ASSSQAGASTDTQY	TRBV11-2	TRBJ2-3
ASSQGLLAGTDTQY	TRBV4-1	TRBJ2-3
ASSQYGTSGRAEV	TRBV16	TRBJ2-1
ASSYSPAGGRYEQY	TRBV6-5	TRBJ2-7
AISDIGTGDSPLH	TRBV10-3	TRBJ1-6
ASSLFPSLAYEQY	TRBV27	TRBJ2-7
ASSHHSGSRGTQY	TRBV28	TRBJ2-5
ASSQNTGELF	TRBV12-3/TRBV12-4	TRBJ2-2
ASSFESPRLARRNEQF	TRBV12-1	TRBJ2-1
ASSVLNPGNQPQH	TRBV7-8	TRBJ1-5
ASSQNPQGASVDTQY	TRBV4-2	TRBJ2-3
ASSPRQGDNSPLH	TRBV18	TRBJ1-6
ASSPPGETQY	TRBV19	TRBJ2-5
ASSYTGTTTNEKLF	TRBV7-9	TRBJ1-4
ASSLTYEQY	TRBV7-8	TRBJ2-7
ASKEGVSYEQY	TRBV6-5	TRBJ2-7
ASSLRQGGSTDTQY	TRBV11-2	TRBJ2-3
ASSGQGGGETQY	TRBV5-1	TRBJ2-5
ASSLRGTITGELF	TRBV5-4	TRBJ2-2
ATSRGGIKQF	TRBV15	TRBJ2-1
ASGPTGAGNTIY	TRBV6-6	TRBJ1-3
ASRQATSGSYIEQF	TRBV5-1	TRBJ2-1
ASSLASEGTQY	TRBV7-2	TRBJ2-5
AISEPGTSGQETQY	TRBV10-3	TRBJ2-5
ASSQDRSSYEQY	TRBV19	TRBJ2-7